The rows below give T cell receptor beta chains drawn from one sample of a study of blood T cell repertoires in COVID-19. Measured with immunoSEQ multiplex PCR; TCRdb has only the in-frame clones, and not every one. The sample includes over 300,000 clones, over 75% of them seen just once. Source material: PBMCs or T cells enriched from blood (not recorded which). Source of these receptors: a woman aged 25 to 39 with acute COVID-19. CDR3s include the opening cysteine and the closing phenylalanine or tryptophan. The order of the fields is V gene, J gene, clone size, D gene, CDR3 DNA, CDR3 protein. A D gene is named only where the DNA matches it firmly. Expanded clones get a size class; other rows say once, few or many, or leave the size out.

TRBV7-8	TRBJ1-1	NA	NA	TGTGCCAGCACCCCGGGGACACTGAACACTGAAGCTTTCTTT	CASTPGTLNTEAFF
TRBV4-1	TRBJ1-1	NA	NA	TGCGCCAGCAGCCAAGTAATACAGGACAGCTATTTGAACACTGAAGCTTTCTTT	CASSQVIQDSYLNTEAFF
TRBV5-1	TRBJ1-1	NA	NA	TGCGCCAGCAGCTTGGTCGGGGTAGGGACTGAAGCTTTCTTT	CASSLVGVGTEAFF
TRBV3-1/TRBV3-2	TRBJ1-2	NA	TRBD1	TGTGCCAGCAGCCAAGTTGAGGGGGCGCTTCATGGCTACACCTTC	CASSQVEGALHGYTF
TRBV6-1	TRBJ2-7	once	NA	TGTGCCAGCAGTGACGGCGGATACGAGCAGTACTTC	CASSDGGYEQYF
TRBV7-2	TRBJ2-2	NA	TRBD2	TGTGCCAGCAGGACTAGCGGGGTATGGGGCACCGGGGAGCTGTTTTTT	CASRTSGVWGTGELFF
TRBV7-9	TRBJ2-7	NA	NA	TGTGCCAGCAGCCCACGCAGGGGCCGCTCCTACGAGCAGTACTTC	CASSPRRGRSYEQYF
TRBV5-6	TRBJ2-3	NA	TRBD2	TGTGCCAGCAGCTTGGCTCTAGCGGGGGGACGGACTAGCACAGATACGCAGTATTTT	CASSLALAGGRTSTDTQYF
TRBV24-1	TRBJ2-7	NA	TRBD1	TGTGCCACCAGTGACGGTGGGACAGGGTTCTACGAGCAGTACTTC	CATSDGGTGFYEQYF
TRBV2	TRBJ1-2	NA	NA	TGTGCCAGCAGTGTTCTGGCGCTCAGGCATGGCTACACCTTC	CASSVLALRHGYTF
TRBV18	TRBJ2-3	NA	TRBD2	TGTGCCAGCTCACCACTCGCCCCCTCTCCGACTAGCGGGGGAACAGATACGCAGTATTTT	CASSPLAPSPTSGGTDTQYF
TRBV7-2	TRBJ2-5	NA	TRBD1	TGTGCCAGCAGCTTAACCGGGACAGAAGAGACCCAGTACTTC	CASSLTGTEETQYF
TRBV6-2/TRBV6-3	TRBJ1-1	NA	NA	TGTGCCAGCACTTATAACAGGTTGAACACTGAAGCTTTCTTT	CASTYNRLNTEAFF
TRBV6-1	TRBJ2-7	NA	NA	TGTGCCAGCAGTGAACGCCAGGGTTCTGCGCAGTACTTC	CASSERQGSAQYF
TRBV5-1	TRBJ2-2	NA	TRBD1	TGCGCCAGCAGCAAGACAGGGGCCATCACCGGGGAGCTGTTTTTT	CASSKTGAITGELFF
TRBV6-5	TRBJ1-3	NA	NA	TGTGCCAGCAGCCAGGGACATAGCTCTGGAAACACCATATATTTT	CASSQGHSSGNTIYF
TRBV27	TRBJ2-5	once	TRBD1	TGTGCCAGCAGTTTAAGGGGACAGGGGGAGACCCAGTACTTC	CASSLRGQGETQYF
TRBV5-1	TRBJ2-5	NA	TRBD1	TGCGCCAGCAGCGAAAGGACAGGGGTAAAAGAGACCCAGTACTTC	CASSERTGVKETQYF
TRBV27	TRBJ1-6	NA	TRBD1	TGTGCCAGCAGTTTATTTGGTAGGACAGGGATCAATTCACCCCTCCACTTT	CASSLFGRTGINSPLHF
TRBV7-9	TRBJ2-1	NA	TRBD1	TGTGCCAGCAGCTCCCGGGACAGGGGTCCCTACAATGAGCAGTTCTTC	CASSSRDRGPYNEQFF
TRBV28	TRBJ2-7	NA	NA	TGTGCCAGCCACACAGGGACCAACGAGCAGTACTTC	CASHTGTNEQYF
TRBV9	TRBJ2-6	NA	TRBD1	TGTGCCAGCAGCGCAACAGGGGCTGGGGCCAACGTCCTGACTTTC	CASSATGAGANVLTF
TRBV27	TRBJ2-7	NA	TRBD1	TGTGCCAGCAGCCGGGACAGGGCCTACGAGCAGTACTTC	CASSRDRAYEQYF
TRBV28	TRBJ1-2	NA	TRBD1	TGTGCCAGCAGTTCCCGACAGGGGGCCACCTCTAACTATGGCTACACCTTC	CASSSRQGATSNYGYTF
TRBV5-1	TRBJ1-6	few	TRBD1	TGCGCCAGCAGCTGGACAGGGAGCTCCTATAATTCACCCCTCCACTTT	CASSWTGSSYNSPLHF
TRBV27	TRBJ2-3	NA	TRBD1	TGTGCCAGCAGTGGTTTAGGGGGCGTCACAGATACGCAGTATTTT	CASSGLGGVTDTQYF
TRBV9	TRBJ2-7	NA	TRBD2	TGTGCCAGCAGCGTAGCCGGGGGGTTATCCTACGAGCAGTACTTC	CASSVAGGLSYEQYF
TRBV7-2	TRBJ2-3	NA	TRBD2	TGTGCCAGCAGCCCCGGGACTAGCGGGGGGTTCACAGATACGCAGTATTTT	CASSPGTSGGFTDTQYF
TRBV6-5	TRBJ1-2	NA	NA	TGTGCCAGCAGAGAGGGGGACTATGGCTACACCTTC	CASREGDYGYTF
TRBV6-2/TRBV6-3	TRBJ2-5	NA	TRBD1	TGTGCCAGCAGTATGGGGCCAGGGGGATACGAGACCCAGTACTTC	CASSMGPGGYETQYF
TRBV19	TRBJ2-7	once	NA	TGTGCCAGTAGTATCCAACAGGGAAGCGAGCAGTACTTC	CASSIQQGSEQYF
TRBV5-8	TRBJ2-3	NA	TRBD2	TGTGCCAGCAGTACGGGACTAGCGGGGGGAAATACGCAGTATTTT	CASSTGLAGGNTQYF
TRBV7-3	TRBJ1-2	NA	NA	TGTGCCAGCAGCTTATTGGGGAGGGTTGGCTACACCTTC	CASSLLGRVGYTF
TRBV9	TRBJ1-2	NA	TRBD1	TGTGCCAGCAGCGCCCGGGCGACAGGGTGGGACTATGGCTACACCTTC	CASSARATGWDYGYTF
TRBV10-2	TRBJ2-3	NA	TRBD2	TGCGCCAGCAGTGAGGTCACTAGCGGCCCCAGGGCGCAGTATTTT	CASSEVTSGPRAQYF
TRBV18	TRBJ1-4	NA	NA	TGTGCCAGCTCACCCCTATCAGGGATAGAAGAAAAACTGTTTTTT	CASSPLSGIEEKLFF
TRBV19	TRBJ1-1	NA	NA	TGTGCCAGTAGCGGGACGGGAGTCGAAGCTTTCTTT	CASSGTGVEAFF
TRBV6-5	TRBJ1-5	NA	TRBD1	TGTGCCACTACCGGGACAGGGGATAATCAGCCCCAGCATTTT	CATTGTGDNQPQHF
TRBV11-3	TRBJ1-6	NA	NA	TGTGCCAGCAGCTTAGGGGCAGTTAATTCACCCCTCCACTTT	CASSLGAVNSPLHF
TRBV3-1/TRBV3-2	TRBJ1-4	NA	TRBD1	TGTGCCAGCAGCCTGAGGGACAGTGAGAATGAAAAACTGTTTTTT	CASSLRDSENEKLFF
TRBV7-9	TRBJ1-1	NA	NA	TGTGCCAGCAGACCCCCATCGGACAGTAAGGACACTGAAGCTTTCTTT	CASRPPSDSKDTEAFF
TRBV29-1	TRBJ1-1	NA	TRBD1	TGCAGCGCTAAGACAGGGGGCACTGAAGCTTTCTTT	CSAKTGGTEAFF
TRBV18	TRBJ1-5	once	NA	TGTGCCAGCTCACGGATCACAGATCAGCCCCAGCATTTT	CASSRITDQPQHF
TRBV19	TRBJ1-2	NA	TRBD1	TGTGCCAGTAGTAGAGGGACAGGCCCATCCCCGTATGGCTACACCTTC	CASSRGTGPSPYGYTF
TRBV28	TRBJ2-3	NA	TRBD2	TGTGCCAGCAGATCTCTCAGGGCGGGAGGCACAGATACGCAGTATTTT	CASRSLRAGGTDTQYF
TRBV6-5	TRBJ1-4	NA	TRBD1	TGTGCCAGCACCCTCGCAACAGGGGGTAATGAAAAACTGTTTTTT	CASTLATGGNEKLFF
TRBV3-1/TRBV3-2	TRBJ2-7	NA	NA	TGTGCCAGCAGCCAAGCCCTCCAGTCAAACTACGAGCAGTACTTC	CASSQALQSNYEQYF
TRBV7-9	TRBJ1-6	NA	NA	TGTGCCAGCAGCCTAACGCGGGGCTCCTATAATTCACCCCTCCACTTT	CASSLTRGSYNSPLHF
TRBV5-5	TRBJ1-6	NA	TRBD1	TGTGCCAGCAGTCCGGGACAGGGAAAGGGCAATTCACCCCTCCACTTT	CASSPGQGKGNSPLHF
TRBV4-1	TRBJ1-1	NA	NA	TGCGCCAGCAGCCATGACAGGAACACTGAAGCTTTCTTT	CASSHDRNTEAFF
TRBV5-1	TRBJ1-3	NA	NA	TGCGCCAGCAGCTTTTCAGTCTCTGGAAACACCATATATTTT	CASSFSVSGNTIYF
TRBV5-1	TRBJ1-2	few	NA	TGCGCCAGCAGCTTGGACAGAGTCCTCTATGGCTACACCTTC	CASSLDRVLYGYTF
TRBV7-3	TRBJ2-1	NA	TRBD2	TGTGCCAGCAGCACCGGGACTAGCTCCTACAATGAGCAGTTCTTC	CASSTGTSSYNEQFF
TRBV24-1	TRBJ2-1	NA	NA	TGTGCCACCAGTGATTTGGAACCTGGGCAGGGTTGGAATGAGCAGTTCTTC	CATSDLEPGQGWNEQFF
TRBV27	TRBJ1-6	NA	NA	TGTGCCAGCAGCTCAGGGTTATATTCACCCCTCCACTTT	CASSSGLYSPLHF
TRBV6-5	TRBJ1-2	few	NA	TGTGCCAGCAGTTACTTTGACTTGGATGGCTACACCTTC	CASSYFDLDGYTF
TRBV9	TRBJ1-5	NA	NA	TGTGCCAGCAGCGTATCAGCGGGGGGTAGCAATCAGCCCCAGCATTTT	CASSVSAGGSNQPQHF